This passage covers 19 T cell receptor beta chains from one sample sequenced in a study of OX40 agonist ivuxolimab in advanced cancers. Profiled with immunoSEQ multiplex PCR; TCRdb holds only in-frame clones, not every one. This table holds approximately 90,000 clones, roughly nine tenths found once. The specimen comprised CD4+ or CD8+ T cells sorted from blood, sampled in a trial of the OX40 agonist ivuxolimab. All receptors derive from an adult with an advanced solid tumor such as melanoma, head and neck, liver or kidney cancer.

Worth noting for this clone: The same CDR3 is also encoded by other DNA sequences in this sample. CDR3 region: CAWSKLGETQYF. CDR3 nucleotides: TGTGCCTGGAGTAAACTCGGGGAGACCCAGTACTTC. The J gene is TRBJ2-5, the V gene TRBV30; D unresolved. Trimming removed 2 bases at V and 5 bases at J, with 9 bases between. The CDR3 extends over 12 amino acids. CDR1 GTSNPN and CDR2 SVGIG come from the germline V gene (reference sequence). The variable domain in full, with the rest retrieved from reference TRBV30 and TRBJ2-5, is SQTIHQWPATLVQPVGSPLSLECTVEGTSNPNLYWYRQAAGRGLQLLFYSVGIGQISSEVPQNLSASRPQDRQFILSSKKLLLSDSGFYLCAWSKLGETQYFGPGTRLLVL.

The chain has TRBV6-1 and TRBJ1-1; TRBD1 is a possible D gene (5 bases). The CDR3 covers 15 residues. Per germline, CDR1 MNHNS and CDR2 SASEGT. V lost 6 bases, J lost 2 bases, and 16 bases lay in between. The CDR3 nucleotides read TGTGCCAGCAGCGCGCGGGACGGATTCAACACTGAAGCTTTCTTT. Residues: CASSARDGFNTEAFF.

The J gene is TRBJ1-1, the V gene TRBV5-1; D ambiguous. V lost 2 bases and J 5 bases, leaving 10 bases between the germline ends. Germline CDR1 reads SGHRS; CDR2 reads YFSETQ. The CDR3 length is 13 residues. CDR3 nucleotide sequence: TGCGCCAGCAGCTTCGATCGGGGTACTGAAGCTTTCTTT. It codes for CASSFDRGTEAFF. Filled out from reference TRBV5-1 and TRBJ1-1, the complete variable domain reads KAGVTQTPRYLIKTRGQQVTLSCSPISGHRSVSWYQQTPGQGLQFLFEYFSETQRNKGNFPGRFSGRQFSNSRSEMNVSTLELGDSALYLCASSFDRGTEAFFGQGTRLTVV.

This chain links TRBV7-2 with TRBJ2-3; possible D gene TRBD2, 5 bases. The CDR3 is 13 residues long. With 4 bases removed from V and 11 bases from J, the gap between germline ends came to 16 bases. Looked up from germline, CDR1 is SGHTA and CDR2 is FQGNSA. The CDR3 loop reads CASSSTANGKQYF. CDR3 DNA: TGTGCCAGCAGCTCCACGGCCAACGGGAAGCAGTATTTT.

The chain couples TRBV9 to TRBJ1-3; D remains unclear. V lost 3 bases, J lost 4 bases, and 8 bases lay in between. The CDR3 spans 13 residues. Per germline, CDR1 SGDLS and CDR2 YYNGEE. The CDR3, as DNA: TGTGCCAGCAGCGGTGGGTCGGGAAACACCATATATTTT. This translates into CASSGGSGNTIYF.

In this sample, this clone turned up a few times. V usage is TRBV7-6 and J usage is TRBJ1-5; the D is unclear. Germline loops: CDR1 SGHVS, CDR2 FNYEAQ. The V gene lost 0 bases and the J gene lost 3 bases, with 6 bases spanning the gap. This CDR3 is built from 14 residues. Here the CDR3 reads CASSLAPINQPQHF. The CDR3 DNA is TGTGCCAGCAGCTTAGCGCCCATCAATCAGCCCCAGCATTTT.

The gene calls are TRBV9 and TRBJ2-1; D perhaps matches TRBD2 (5 bases). The CDR3 sequence is 15 residues long. CDR1 and CDR2 from the germline V gene are SGDLS and YYNGEE. V was cut by 3 bases and J by 2 bases, with 12 bases left in between. The CDR3 nucleotides are TGTGCCAGCAGCGAGAAGGGAGAGGCCTACAATGAGCAGTTCTTC. Translated: CASSEKGEAYNEQFF.

The chain has TRBV5-4 and TRBJ2-1; either TRBD1 or TRBD2 may supply D (5 bases each). The CDR3 is 17 amino acids. CDR1 and CDR2 from the germline V gene are SGHNT and YYREEE (reference sequence). Trimming stripped 5 bases from V and 4 bases from J, with 22 bases between. The CDR3 region has the DNA TGTGCCAGCAGGCCGGGTTTTATGGGGGAGTTTTACAATGAGCAGTTCTTC. Translating it yields CASRPGFMGEFYNEQFF.

The chain combines TRBV7-6 with TRBJ2-4; 11 nucleotides match TRBD2. Per the germline V gene, CDR1 is SGHVS and CDR2 is FNYEAQ. CDR3 size: 11 residues. Trimming at V came to 3 bases and at J to 15 bases, leaving 1 base not matched to a gene. The CDR3 sequence: CASSFSGRGYF. The DNA for the CDR3 is TGTGCCAGCAGCTTTAGCGGGAGGGGGTACTTC.

This chain joins TRBV5-6 and TRBJ2-2; TRBD1 might be the D (6 bases). The V end lost 0 bases, the J end lost 7 bases, and 13 bases lay between the germline ends. Per germline, CDR1 SGHDT and CDR2 YYEEEE. This CDR3 is 15 amino acids long. The CDR3 loop reads CASSLGPGAIGELFF. CDR3 bases: TGTGCCAGCAGCTTGGGTCCAGGGGCTATCGGGGAGCTGTTTTTT.

This chain joins TRBV19 and TRBJ2-1; 9 bases are shared with TRBD1. This CDR3 has 14 amino acids. V trimming: 6 bases; J trimming: 6 bases; junction bases outside the gene matches: 6. CDR1 LNHDA and CDR2 SQIVND come from the germline V gene (reference sequence). The CDR3 region is CASRRDRASNEQFF. The CDR3 DNA follows: TGTGCCAGTAGACGGGACAGGGCCTCCAATGAGCAGTTCTTC.

The chain uses TRBV4-1 and TRBJ2-7; D is possibly TRBD1 (5 bases). The V end lost 0 bases, the J end lost 5 bases, and 11 bases lay between the germline ends. This CDR3 has 14 residues. Germline loops: CDR1 MGHRA, CDR2 YSYEKL. The CDR3 DNA is TGCGCCAGCAGCCAAGAAAGTCAGGGCGACGAGCAGTACTTC. Its protein is CASSQESQGDEQYF.

This chain joins TRBV2 and TRBJ2-2, with D perhaps matching TRBD1 (5 bases). CDR1 is SNHLY and CDR2 is FYNNEI in the germline V gene. V lost 3 bases and J 4 bases, leaving 9 bases between the germline ends. CDR3 length equals 14 residues. The CDR3 loop is CASSEGRTTGELFF. The CDR3 coding sequence is TGTGCCAGCAGTGAGGGGCGGACCACCGGGGAGCTGTTTTTT.

The chain has TRBV2 and TRBJ2-7; a possible D gene is TRBD1 (5 bases). Per the germline V gene, CDR1 is SNHLY and CDR2 is FYNNEI. V lost 8 bases and J lost 0, with 14 bases in between. This CDR3 has 14 amino acids. CDR3 coding DNA: TGTGCCAGCCTCTCCCCCCAGGGCTCCTACGAGCAGTACTTC. Residues: CASLSPQGSYEQYF.

V gene TRBV6-1 combines with J gene TRBJ2-1; 12 nucleotides agree with TRBD2. The CDR3 consists of 14 residues. V was pared by 7 bases and J by 6 bases, with 4 bases of the junction left unmatched. Germline-derived CDR1 and CDR2 are MNHNS and SASEGT. The CDR3 here is CASTSGLAGNEQFF. CDR3 bases: TGTGCCAGCACCTCGGGACTAGCGGGCAATGAGCAGTTCTTC.

This rearrangement joins TRBV6-5 to TRBJ2-7; D is ambiguous. This CDR3 is 13 amino acids long. The V and J ends lost 5 bases and 5 bases respectively, with 13 bases between them. In germline, CDR1 is MNHEY, CDR2 SVGAGI. The CDR3 DNA is TGTGCCAGCAGTGTCCCACAGTTTAACGAGCAGTACTTC. This sequence encodes CASSVPQFNEQYF.

The gene calls are TRBV6-6 and TRBJ1-2; D call uncertain. CDR3 length: 14 amino acids. The ends were cut back, 3 bases at V and 6 bases at J, with 14 bases in the middle. Germline loops: CDR1 MNHNY, CDR2 SVGAGI (reference sequence). The chain's CDR3 is CASSYAVVSNGYTF. CDR3 coding DNA: TGTGCCAGCAGTTATGCAGTCGTATCTAATGGCTACACCTTC.

The chain links TRBV2 to TRBJ2-7, with TRBD2 as a possible D gene (5 bases). This CDR3 has 14 residues. Germline V gives CDR1 SNHLY, CDR2 FYNNEI. Trimming cost V 4 bases and J 1 base, with 11 bases left between them. DNA of the CDR3: TGTGCCAGCAGTGGCCGTGAGGGATCCTACGAGCAGTACTTC. It is translated as CASSGREGSYEQYF. Full variable domain (missing parts from reference TRBV2 and TRBJ2-7): EPEVTQTPSHQVTQMGQEVILRCVPISNHLYFYWYRQILGQKVEFLVSFYNNEISEKSEIFDDQFSVERPDGSNFTLKIRSTKLEDSAMYFCASSGREGSYEQYFGPGTRLTVT.

The genes are TRBV7-2 and TRBJ2-1; TRBD1 matches 7 bases. The CDR3 is 16 amino acids. J gave up 4 bases and V 2 bases, and 8 bases lay outside the gene matches. CDR1 is SGHTA, CDR2 FQGNSA, per germline. In DNA, the CDR3 is TGTGCCAGCAGCTTAAATCGACAGGGTGGATACAATGAGCAGTTCTTC. It yields the protein CASSLNRQGGYNEQFF.